This section outlines one T cell receptor beta chain sequence together with its context. Its specificity is not known. These data originate in a study of T cells after yellow fever vaccination. Looking at the study overall: The SMART-Seq v4 Ultra Low Input method served to prepare the low-cell-number fractions. Regarding the study as a whole: Most primary-vaccination clones recurred post-booster (nearly 98% CD4, roughly 91% CD8). By day 5 rather than day 15, the secondary response had peaked, though it was weaker.

5'RACE template switching produced TCR cDNA carrying a universal primer site and UMIs. TCRdb re-called the 5' RACE reads with MiXCR, one entry per CDR3 protein. The sample yields about 130,000 distinct CDR3 sequences, around 9.8% seen once. CDR1 and CDR2 (germline): SGHTA, FQGTGA. This CDR3 is built from 18 residues. Trimming took off 5 bases at V and 7 bases at J, with 27 bases between the two ends. The starting material was CD8+ T cells sorted from PBMCs, obtained on the day of the yellow fever booster vaccination. The sequence came from a man aged 18 to 30 who received the YFV17D yellow fever vaccine. The chain recombines TRBV7-3 with TRBJ2-1, with D perhaps matching TRBD1 (5 bases). The CDR3 DNA sequence: TGTGCCAGCAGCCTCAACCCCGGGTCGCCCACAGGTATTAATGAGCAGTTCTTC. It codes for CASSLNPGSPTGINEQFF.